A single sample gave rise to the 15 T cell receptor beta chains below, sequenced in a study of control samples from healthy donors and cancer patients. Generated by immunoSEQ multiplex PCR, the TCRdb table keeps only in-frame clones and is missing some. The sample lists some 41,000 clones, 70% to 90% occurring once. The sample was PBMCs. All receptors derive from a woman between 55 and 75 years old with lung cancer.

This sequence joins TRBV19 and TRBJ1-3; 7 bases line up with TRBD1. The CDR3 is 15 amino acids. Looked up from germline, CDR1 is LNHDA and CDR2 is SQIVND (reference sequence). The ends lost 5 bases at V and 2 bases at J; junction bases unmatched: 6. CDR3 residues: CASSETGDPGNTIYF. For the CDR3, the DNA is TGTGCCAGTAGTGAAACAGGGGATCCTGGAAACACCATATATTTT.

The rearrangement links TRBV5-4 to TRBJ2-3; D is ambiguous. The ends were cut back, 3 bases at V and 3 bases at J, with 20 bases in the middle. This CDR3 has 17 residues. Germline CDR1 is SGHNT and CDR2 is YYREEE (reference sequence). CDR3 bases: TGTGCCAGCAGCTCCCTAGTCCCAGGCCCTGGGACAGATACGCAGTATTTT. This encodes CASSSLVPGPGTDTQYF.

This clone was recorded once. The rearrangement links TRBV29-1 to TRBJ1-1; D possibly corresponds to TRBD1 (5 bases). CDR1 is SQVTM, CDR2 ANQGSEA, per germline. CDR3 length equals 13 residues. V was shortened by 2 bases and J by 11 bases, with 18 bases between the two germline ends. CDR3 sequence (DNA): TGCAGCGTTGAAATGGGGACTCCCCGGCCGGCTTTCTTT. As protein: CSVEMGTPRPAFF.

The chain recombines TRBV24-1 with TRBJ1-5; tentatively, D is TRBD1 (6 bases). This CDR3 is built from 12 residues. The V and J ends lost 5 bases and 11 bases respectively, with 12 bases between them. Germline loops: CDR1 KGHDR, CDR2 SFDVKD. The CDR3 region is CATSGGGWTQHF. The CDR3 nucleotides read TGTGCCACCAGTGGAGGGGGATGGACCCAGCATTTT.

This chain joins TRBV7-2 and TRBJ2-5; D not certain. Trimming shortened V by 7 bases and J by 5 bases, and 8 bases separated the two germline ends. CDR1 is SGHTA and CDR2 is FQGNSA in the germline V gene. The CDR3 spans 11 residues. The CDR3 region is CASTEGETQYF. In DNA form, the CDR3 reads TGTGCCAGCACTGAAGGGGAGACCCAGTACTTC.

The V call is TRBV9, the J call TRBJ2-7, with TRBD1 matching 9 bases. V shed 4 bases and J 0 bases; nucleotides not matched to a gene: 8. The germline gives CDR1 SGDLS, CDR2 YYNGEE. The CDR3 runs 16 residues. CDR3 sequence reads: CASSRTGQGSSYEQYF. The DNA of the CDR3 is TGTGCCAGCAGCCGTACAGGACAGGGGTCCTCCTACGAGCAGTACTTC.

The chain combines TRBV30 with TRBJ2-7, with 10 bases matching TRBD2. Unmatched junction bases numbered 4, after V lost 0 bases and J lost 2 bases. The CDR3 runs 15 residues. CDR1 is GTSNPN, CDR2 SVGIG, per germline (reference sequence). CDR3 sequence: CAWSVGSGRAYEQYF. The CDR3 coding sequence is TGTGCCTGGAGTGTAGGGAGCGGGAGGGCCTACGAGCAGTACTTC. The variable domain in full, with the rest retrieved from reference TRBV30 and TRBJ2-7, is SQTIHQWPATLVQPVGSPLSLECTVEGTSNPNLYWYRQAAGRGLQLLFYSVGIGQISSEVPQNLSASRPQDRQFILSSKKLLLSDSGFYLCAWSVGSGRAYEQYFGPGTRLTVT.

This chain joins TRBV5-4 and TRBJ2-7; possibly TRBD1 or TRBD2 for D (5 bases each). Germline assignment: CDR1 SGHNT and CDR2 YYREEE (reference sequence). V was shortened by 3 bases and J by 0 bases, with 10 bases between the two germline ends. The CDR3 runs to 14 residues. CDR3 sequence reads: CASSYRDLSYEQYF. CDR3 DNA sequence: TGTGCCAGCAGCTACCGGGACCTCTCCTACGAGCAGTACTTC. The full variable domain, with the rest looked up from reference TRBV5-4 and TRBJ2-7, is ETGVTQSPTHLIKTRGQQVTLRCSSQSGHNTVSWYQQALGQGPQFIFQYYREEENGRGNFPPRFSGLQFPNYSSELNVNALELDDSALYLCASSYRDLSYEQYFGPGTRLTVT.

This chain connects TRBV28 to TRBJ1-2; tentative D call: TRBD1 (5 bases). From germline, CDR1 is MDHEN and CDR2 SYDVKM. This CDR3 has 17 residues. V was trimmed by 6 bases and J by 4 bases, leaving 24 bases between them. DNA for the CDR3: TGTGCCAGCAGAACACCTTTATCTGTAGGGACCTCCTATGGCTACACCTTC. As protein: CASRTPLSVGTSYGYTF.

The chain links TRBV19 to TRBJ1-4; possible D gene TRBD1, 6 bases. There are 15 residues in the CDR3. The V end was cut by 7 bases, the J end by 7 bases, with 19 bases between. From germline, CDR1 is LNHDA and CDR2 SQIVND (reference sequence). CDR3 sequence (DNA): TGTGCCAGTAACCAACTGCAGGGGATCGGTGAAAAACTGTTTTTT. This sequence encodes CASNQLQGIGEKLFF.

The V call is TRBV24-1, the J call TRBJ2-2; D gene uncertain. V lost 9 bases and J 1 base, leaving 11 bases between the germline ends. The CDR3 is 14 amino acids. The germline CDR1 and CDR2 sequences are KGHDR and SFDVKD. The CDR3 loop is CATSHRRNTGELFF. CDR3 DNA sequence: TGTGCCACCTCACACCGCAGGAACACCGGGGAGCTGTTTTTT.

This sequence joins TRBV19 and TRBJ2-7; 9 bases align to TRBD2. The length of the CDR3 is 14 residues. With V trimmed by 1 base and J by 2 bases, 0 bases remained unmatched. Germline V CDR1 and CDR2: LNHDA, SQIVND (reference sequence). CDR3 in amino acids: CASSIASGAYEQYF. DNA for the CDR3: TGTGCCAGTAGTATAGCTAGCGGGGCCTACGAGCAGTACTTC. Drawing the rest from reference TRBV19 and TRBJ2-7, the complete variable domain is DGGITQSPKYLFRKEGQNVTLSCEQNLNHDAMYWYRQDPGQGLRLIYYSQIVNDFQKGDIAEGYSVSREKKESFPLTVTSAQKNPTAFYLCASSIASGAYEQYFGPGTRLTVT.

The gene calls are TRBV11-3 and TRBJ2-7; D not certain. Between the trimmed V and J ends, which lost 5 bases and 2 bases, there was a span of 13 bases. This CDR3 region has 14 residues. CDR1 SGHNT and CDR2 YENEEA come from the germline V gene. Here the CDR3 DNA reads TGTGCCAGCAGCCCCCCCGTCTCTCCCTACGAGCAGTACTTC. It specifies CASSPPVSPYEQYF.

The CDR3, as DNA: TGTGCCAGCAGCCAGGCCCAGTACAATGGCTACACCTTC. Protein sequence: CASSQAQYNGYTF. This chain joins TRBV4-2 and TRBJ1-2; D is unclear. Trimming cost V 3 bases and J 6 bases, with 11 bases left between them. The CDR3 covers 13 residues. Per the germline V gene, CDR1 is LGHNA and CDR2 is YNFKEQ.

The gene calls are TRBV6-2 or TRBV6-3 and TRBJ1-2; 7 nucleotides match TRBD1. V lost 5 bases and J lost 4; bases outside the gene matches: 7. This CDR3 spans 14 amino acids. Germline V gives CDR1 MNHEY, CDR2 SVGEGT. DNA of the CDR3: TGTGCCAGCAGTCCCCCCGGACAGGTCTATGGCTACACCTTC. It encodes CASSPPGQVYGYTF.